This record concerns one TCR beta chain sequence. Its antigen remains unknown. Repertoires were generated with immunoSEQ multiplex PCR, while TCRdb's copy carries only in-frame clones and drops some. Among approximately 130,000 clones listed, less than 90% were seen once. This record belongs to a study of cytotoxic CD8 clonotypes in ibrutinib-treated CLL. The wider study: Samples averaged approximately 240,000 productive templates and around 91,000 productive rearrangements. Study outcomes and limitations: Sampling times differed between sustained-remission and progressing patients.

The CDR3 loop spans 15 amino acids. Germline V lookup: CDR1 SGHTS, CDR2 YDEGEE. V was cut by 4 bases and J by 7 bases, with 18 bases left in between. Material: PBMCs, obtained after 24 months of ibrutinib treatment. This TCR derives from a human donor with chronic lymphocytic leukemia. J is TRBJ2-1 and V is TRBV5-8; TRBD1 is a possible D gene (7 bases). CDR3 sequence (DNA): TGTGCCAGCAGCGCAGACAGGGCGGGAAGGAATGAGCAGTTCTTC. Its translation is CASSADRAGRNEQFF.